This T cell receptor (beta chain) is drawn from a study of cytomegalovirus exposure and HLA in healthy donors. Study-level results: As a later analysis showed, a missense DCLRE1C variant was linked to trimming of TCR beta V- and J-genes. As was reported, the HLA-A and HLA-B alleles of most subjects were accurately predicted from TCR beta sequences.

A note on this clone: Its cognate antigen is unknown.

V lost 3 bases to trimming and J lost 7 bases; unmatched junction nucleotides: 8. Germline V gives CDR1 LGHNA, CDR2 YNFKEQ. The CDR3 length is 15 residues. Primers included in the PCR were 60 Vbeta and 13 Jbeta primers. Profiled with immunoSEQ multiplex PCR; TCRdb holds only in-frame clones, not every one. Among approximately 190,000 clones listed, around three quarters were seen once. Sequencing was performed on PBMCs. This chain connects TRBV4-2 to TRBJ2-1; 8 bases are a match to TRBD2. The origin of this receptor is a young woman in good health and CMV-seropositive. CDR3 bases: TGTGCCAGCAGCCACGGGGGGGAGTGGAAGAATGAGCAGTTCTTC. It codes for CASSHGGEWKNEQFF.